The clone carrying this T cell receptor beta chain occurred a few times. Its target is unknown. The data originate from a study of radiation and T cells in renal cell carcinoma. Study in general: Nephrectomy followed 15 Gy stereotactic body radiation by 4 weeks. Study-level results: From baseline, blood top tumor clonotypes peaked at 2 weeks post-radiation.

The time point is: baseline pretreatment blood. Treatment of the sample: 15 Gy SBRT to primary tumor, nephrectomy 4 weeks later. After SBRT, blood was collected at 2 and 4 weeks, plus baseline. The tumor was a clear cell renal cell carcinoma. Data came from immunoSEQ multiplex PCR; TCRdb stores just in-frame clones and leaves some out. The sample includes 100,000 to 150,000 clones, approximately 82% of them seen just once. Per the germline V gene, CDR1 is WNHNN and CDR2 is SYGVQD (reference sequence). This CDR3 contains 14 residues. V was pared by 0 bases and J by 3 bases, with 9 bases between. The V call is TRBV10-1, the J call TRBJ2-7; possible D gene TRBD2, 6 bases. The TCR sequence derives from a woman in her sixties or seventies with renal cell carcinoma. Sample: blood, taken from a patient whose treatment included radiotherapy and nephrectomy. DNA for the CDR3: TGCGCCAGCAGTGAGTCGACGGGAGTCTACGAGCAGTACTTC. Translated, it gives CASSESTGVYEQYF.